The rows below give T cell receptor beta chains drawn from one sample of a study of chemoradiotherapy in HPV16-positive cancers. TCRdb keeps only in-frame clones here, not all; method: immunoSEQ multiplex PCR. This table holds roughly 20,000 clones, roughly 82% found once. The sample here was blood, taken from a patient who underwent chemoradiotherapy. These receptors were taken from a human donor with HPV-associated anogenital cancer. CDR3s include the opening cysteine and the closing phenylalanine or tryptophan. A D gene is named only where the DNA matches it firmly. Not all rows give a size; the values are once, few, many and, for expanded clones, a class.

- - TRBJ1-5 TRBV4-3 TGCGCCAGCAGCCAAGATTTTAGCTGGAATCAGCCCCAGCATTTT CASSQDFSWNQPQHF
- - TRBJ1-2 TRBV4-2 TGTGCCAGCAGCCAAGTTGGGGGAAAGGATGGCTACACCTTC CASSQVGGKDGYTF
- - TRBJ2-5 TRBV7-2 TGTGCCAGCAGCCTACCTCGGGACGGGGAGACCCAGTACTTC CASSLPRDGETQYF
- TRBD1 TRBJ1-3 TRBV19 TGTGCCAGTACCCTGGAGGGACAGGGAGCACTCGCGGACACCATATATTTT CASTLEGQGALADTIYF
- - TRBJ2-6 TRBV7-9 TGTGCCAGCAGCCAAGATGGGGGCTCTGGGGCCAACGTCCTGACTTTC CASSQDGGSGANVLTF
- - TRBJ1-4 TRBV10-2 TGCGCCACCCGCAATGAAAAACTGTTTTTT CATRNEKLFF
- - TRBJ2-2 TRBV27 TGTGCCAGCATGGTAGGGGGTTCGAACACCGGGGAGCTGTTTTTT CASMVGGSNTGELFF
- - TRBJ1-2 TRBV29-1 TGCAGCGCCTACCGATCTAACTATGGCTACACCTTC CSAYRSNYGYTF
- TRBD1 TRBJ2-7 TRBV7-9 TGTGCCAGCAGCCAACACAGGGGTCCCTCCTACGAGCAGTACTTC CASSQHRGPSYEQYF
few - TRBJ1-1 TRBV19 TGTGCCAGTAGTCGTCCACCGGGAGCCCCAAACACTGAAGCTTTCTTT CASSRPPGAPNTEAFF
once - TRBJ1-5 TRBV19 TGTGCCAGTATGGGGTTCGATCAGCCCCAGCATTTT CASMGFDQPQHF
- - TRBJ2-4 TRBV5-4 TGTGCCAGCAGCTCTTGGGACGTGCAAGCCAAAAACATTCAGTACTTC CASSSWDVQAKNIQYF
- TRBD1 TRBJ1-5 TRBV10-3 TGTGCCATCGGACAGGGCAATCAGCCCCAGCATTTT CAIGQGNQPQHF
- - TRBJ2-6 TRBV19 TGTGCCAGCCTCTCTGGGGCCAACGTCCTGACTTTC CASLSGANVLTF
- - TRBJ1-1 TRBV5-1 TGCGCCAGCAGCGGGAAGATCGGTTTCTTT CASSGKIGFF
- - TRBJ1-1 TRBV6-1 TGTGCCAGCAGTGAATCGGGGGTGATGAACACTGAAGCTTTCTTT CASSESGVMNTEAFF
- TRBD1 TRBJ2-5 TRBV4-1 TGCGCCAGCAGCCAAGAACCGGGACAGGGGTCAGAGACCCAGTACTTC CASSQEPGQGSETQYF